The source of this TCR beta chain is a study of blood T cell repertoires in COVID-19. Study details: The samples span acute and convalescent COVID-19 from the United States, Italy and Spain.

Assay used: immunoSEQ multiplex PCR; TCRdb lists only in-frame clones, some missing. The sample lists 150,000 to 200,000 clones; approximately 73% were seen once. In terms of age and location, participants ranged from roughly 18 to 90 years and lived in under 30 US areas. V lost 3 bases, J lost 0 bases, and 10 bases lay in between. CDR1 is LGHNA and CDR2 is YSLEER in the germline V gene. The CDR3 sequence is 15 residues long. This sequence was found in a woman aged 50 to 60 with acute COVID-19. The V call is TRBV4-3, the J call TRBJ2-3, with D maybe TRBD2 (7 bases). The sample taken for sequencing was PBMCs or T cells enriched from blood (not recorded which). CDR3 amino acids: CASSQAGASTDTQYF. The CDR3 DNA sequence: TGCGCCAGCAGCCAGGCGGGGGCGAGCACAGATACGCAGTATTTT.